The rows below give T cell receptor beta chains drawn from one sample of a study of blood T cell repertoires in COVID-19. The protocol was immunoSEQ multiplex PCR, while the TCRdb copy is restricted to in-frame clones and leaves out a portion. The sample has 110,000 to 150,000 clones, 79% seen once. The specimen was peripheral blood. All receptors come from a man aged 50 to 60 with active or convalescent COVID-19. Both conserved end residues are part of each CDR3. The D gene is left open where the match is weak. Some rows mark clone size as missing; the rest say once, few, many or name a class of expanded clone.

cdr3_nt cdr3_aa d_call j_call v_call clone_size
TGCAGTGCTAGTGCCCCTACTAGCGGGAGCCCCAATGAGCAGTTCTTC CSASAPTSGSPNEQFF TRBD2 TRBJ2-1 TRBV20-1 few
TGTGCCAGCAGTTCTCCTATGAGGGCAGACAACTATGGCTACACCTTC CASSSPMRADNYGYTF . TRBJ1-2 TRBV28 few
TGCACCAGCAGCCACGGACAGCCTCTAGGCTATGGCTACACCTTC CTSSHGQPLGYGYTF . TRBJ1-2 TRBV1 once
TGTGCCAGCAGTCCCTTTATCGGGGCCAGGGGTGACACTGAAGCTTTCTTT CASSPFIGARGDTEAFF . TRBJ1-1 TRBV7-3 .
TGTGCCCGTACCGGGACTAGCGGGAATGAGCAGTTCTTC CARTGTSGNEQFF TRBD2 TRBJ2-1 TRBV30 .
TGTGCCAGCAGCTTGTGGGGACAGGGGGTCAACGAGCAGTACTTC CASSLWGQGVNEQYF TRBD1 TRBJ2-7 TRBV5-8 .
TGTGCCAGCAGCCATAGCAGTGAGCAGTTCTTC CASSHSSEQFF . TRBJ2-1 TRBV9 .
TGTGCCAGCAGCTTACTAGCAGGGGCAGATACGCAGTATTTT CASSLLAGADTQYF . TRBJ2-3 TRBV7-7 few
TGTGCCAGCAGCTATACCGGTAGCGGGAGGGCCCATGAGCAGTTCTTC CASSYTGSGRAHEQFF TRBD2 TRBJ2-1 TRBV7-9 .
TGTGCCAGTGGAAAGGTTCAGGGGGCCCTGGCGGATACGCAGTATTTT CASGKVQGALADTQYF TRBD1 TRBJ2-3 TRBV19 once
TGTGCCATCAGTGGGACAGGAGGAGGTCAAGAGACCCAGTACTTC CAISGTGGGQETQYF TRBD1 TRBJ2-5 TRBV10-3 .
TGTGCCAGTCAACCAGTAGCGACAGGGGCTGGAGATACGCAGTATTTT CASQPVATGAGDTQYF TRBD1 TRBJ2-3 TRBV19 .
TGTGCCAGCAGTACGACAGGGTACTCATCCTACGAGCAGTACTTC CASSTTGYSSYEQYF TRBD1 TRBJ2-7 TRBV28 .
TGTGCCAGCAGCCTCGGACAGGGGGATAGCAAAAACATTCAGTACTTC CASSLGQGDSKNIQYF TRBD1 TRBJ2-4 TRBV11-2 .
TGTGCCAGCAGCCAAGGCTCAGGGGTGGCAGATACGCAGTATTTT CASSQGSGVADTQYF . TRBJ2-3 TRBV3-1/TRBV3-2 .
TGTGCCAGCAGTTACGGGGGGGGATATGGCTACACCTTC CASSYGGGYGYTF . TRBJ1-2 TRBV6-5 .
TGTGCCTGGAGATCGACTAGCTCCGAGCAGTACTTC CAWRSTSSEQYF TRBD2 TRBJ2-7 TRBV30 .
TGTGCCAGCAGTCCTCCAGTTGCAGGGCGGAACACTGAAGCTTTCTTT CASSPPVAGRNTEAFF . TRBJ1-1 TRBV28 .
TGTGCCAGCAGCCAAGATCGGAGCTTCCAAGAGACCCAGTACTTC CASSQDRSFQETQYF . TRBJ2-5 TRBV14 few
TGTGCCTGGAGCCAGGGGGCTGGTCAGCCCCAGCATTTT CAWSQGAGQPQHF TRBD1 TRBJ1-5 TRBV30 .
TGTGCCAGCAGCCATCCGACAGGGGGCACTGAAGCTTTCTTT CASSHPTGGTEAFF TRBD1 TRBJ1-1 TRBV6-5 once
TGTGCCAGCAGTACCCACAGGGGGCCCACCGGGGAGCTGTTTTTT CASSTHRGPTGELFF TRBD1 TRBJ2-2 TRBV11-2 .
TGCAGTGCGAACAGGAACACTGAAGCTTTCTTT CSANRNTEAFF . TRBJ1-1 TRBV20-1 .
TGTGCCAGTAGTATAGAATCTCCGGGACAGGGGACCACTGAAGCTTTCTTT CASSIESPGQGTTEAFF TRBD1 TRBJ1-1 TRBV19 once
TGTGCCAGCAGTGACTCGGACAGGGGCCACACTGAAGCTTTCTTT CASSDSDRGHTEAFF TRBD1 TRBJ1-1 TRBV6-4 few
TGCGCCAGCAGTGAGTCTAGCGGCAGCGCCTACGAGCAGTACTTC CASSESSGSAYEQYF . TRBJ2-7 TRBV10-1 many
TGTGCCAGCAGCTCCATGGACAAGAACGAAGCTTTCTTT CASSSMDKNEAFF . TRBJ1-1 TRBV11-2 .
TGTGCCAGCAGCGCCCCTCCTGGGACTAGCGGGAGGGATCGCACAGATACGCAGTATTTT CASSAPPGTSGRDRTDTQYF TRBD2 TRBJ2-3 TRBV5-4 .
TGTGCCAGCAGCCCGTTAGCGGGAGGGGGATATGAGCAGTTCTTC CASSPLAGGGYEQFF TRBD2 TRBJ2-1 TRBV7-3 .
TGCGCCAGCAGTCGAGCAGGGGGCGAATATGAAAAACTGTTTTTT CASSRAGGEYEKLFF TRBD1 TRBJ1-4 TRBV23-1 .
TGTGCCAGCAAGTTCTGGGCTTCTGGAAACACCATATATTTT CASKFWASGNTIYF . TRBJ1-3 TRBV28 .
TGCGCCAGCAGCGACGGGCTAGCGGGAGGTAGTATTGCGGAGCTGTTTTTT CASSDGLAGGSIAELFF TRBD2 TRBJ2-2 TRBV5-1 .
TGTGCCACCAGTGATTTTAGGCCCACGAACAGCTCCTACGAGCAGTACTTC CATSDFRPTNSSYEQYF . TRBJ2-7 TRBV24-1 .
TGTGCCACCAGCAGGGACCTCAGGGTTACTGAAGCTTTCTTT CATSRDLRVTEAFF . TRBJ1-1 TRBV15 .
TGTGCCAGCAGCGTAGGGGAGGATAATTCACCCCTCCACTTT CASSVGEDNSPLHF . TRBJ1-6 TRBV9 .
TGTGCCAGTAGTATTTCGCGGCTAGCAGCAACCAATGAGCAGTTCTTC CASSISRLAATNEQFF . TRBJ2-1 TRBV19 .
TGTGCCAGCAGCGTAGGGGGGACTAGGACAGATACGCAGTATTTT CASSVGGTRTDTQYF TRBD2 TRBJ2-3 TRBV9 once
TGTGCCAGCTATTTTGGACAGGGGGCGTACACTGAAGCTTTCTTT CASYFGQGAYTEAFF TRBD1 TRBJ1-1 TRBV25-1 few
TGTGCCAGCAGCTCCGGGATTGCCTACGAGCAGTACTTC CASSSGIAYEQYF . TRBJ2-7 TRBV7-9 .
TGCGCCAGCAGCTTGTCGGCGGGGGCTGGGGCCAACGTCCTGACTTTC CASSLSAGAGANVLTF TRBD2 TRBJ2-6 TRBV5-1 .
TGTGCCAGCAGATTACAGGGTTGGGGCTCCTACGAGCAGTACTTC CASRLQGWGSYEQYF . TRBJ2-7 TRBV27 few
TGTGCCAGTAGTATATACGACAGGGAAGATCAGCCCCAGCATTTT CASSIYDREDQPQHF TRBD1 TRBJ1-5 TRBV19 few
TGTGCCAGCAGTCTGGGGGGGAGGACTAATGAAAAACTGTTTTTT CASSLGGRTNEKLFF . TRBJ1-4 TRBV28 .
TGTGCCACCAGCGGCGGCCCAAGCTCCTACAATGAGCAGTTCTTC CATSGGPSSYNEQFF . TRBJ2-1 TRBV15 .
TGTGCCAGCAGCCCAACTGCGGGGGGGAGGCAGTACTTC CASSPTAGGRQYF TRBD2 TRBJ2-7 TRBV3-1/TRBV3-2 many
TGTGCCAGCAGCCGCCTGTTGGGGGGGTGGGATGAGCAGTTCTTC CASSRLLGGWDEQFF TRBD2 TRBJ2-1 TRBV27 .
TGTGCCAGAAGCTTGGTGACAGGGACCTATGGCTACACCTTC CARSLVTGTYGYTF TRBD1 TRBJ1-2 TRBV5-3 .
TGTGCCAGTAGTTACAGTGGTACAGGCACTGAAGCTTTCTTT CASSYSGTGTEAFF . TRBJ1-1 TRBV19 .
TGTGCCAGCAGTCCACCTGGACTAGCGGGAGTGTCCGGGGAGCTGTTTTTT CASSPPGLAGVSGELFF TRBD2 TRBJ2-2 TRBV25-1 .
TGTGCCAGCAGTTTCCCGGGACAGGGGGTGAGCGGGAGAAACACCATATATTTT CASSFPGQGVSGRNTIYF TRBD1 TRBJ1-3 TRBV28 .